Here is one T cell receptor beta chain with its context. What it recognizes is unknown. The record originates from a study of vaccination effects on CD4 cells after COVID-19. Study at large: The median interval between the second dose and post-vaccine sampling was 72 days. Study observations and caveats: Late post-vaccination, clones induced by infection and those induced by vaccine underwent marked clonal contraction. The study dataset contains few convalescent patients and includes no early post-infection timepoints.

Germline CDR1 and CDR2: SGHNT and YENEEA. The CDR3 loop spans 14 amino acids. Trimming left V 1 base short and J 4 bases short, with 5 bases between. The data were produced by immunoSEQ multiplex PCR, yet TCRdb's version contains in-frame clones alone and is incomplete. The sample records roughly 46,000 clones, over 60% being singletons. Under the ViraFEST assay, PBMC were stimulated with viral peptide pools so that antigen-specific CD4+ T cells expanded. Sequencing was performed afterwards. Having been cultured for about 10 days, the cells underwent CD4+ T cell isolation. Each participant received a vaccine that was either BNT162b2 or mRNA-1273, given as two doses. Half-medium changes using IL-2 medium occurred on days 3 and 7.

This specimen consisted of CD4+ T cells from PBMCs cultured with HCoV-OC43 spike peptides, obtained after COVID-19 vaccination. The subset is: HCoV-OC43 spike overlapping peptide pool stimulation. This sequence was found in a human donor who received a COVID-19 vaccine. The J gene is TRBJ2-6, the V gene TRBV11-3; D remains ambiguous. In nucleotides, the CDR3 is TGTGCCAGCAGCTTAGGTGGAGGGGCCAACGTCCTGACTTTC. Residues: CASSLGGGANVLTF.